This T cell receptor (beta chain) came from a study of control samples from healthy donors and cancer patients. Profiling relied on immunoSEQ multiplex PCR, and the TCRdb table lists in-frame clones only, not all of them. The sample shows 390,000 or so clones, 80% to 95% of them seen only once. Germline-derived CDR1 and CDR2 are LGHNT and FRNRAP. V lost 7 bases and J 7 bases, leaving 17 bases between the germline ends. This CDR3 is 14 amino acids long. Sequencing was performed on PBMCs. This clonotype was obtained from a man aged 35 to 55 with head and neck cancer. This chain links TRBV12-5 with TRBJ1-5; maybe TRBD1 (6 bases). CDR3 sequence reads: CASAITTGNQPQHF. The DNA of the CDR3 is TGTGCTAGTGCCATAACCACAGGGAACCAGCCCCAGCATTTT.